This TCR beta chain was sequenced in a study of Graves' ophthalmopathy and Graves' hyperthyroidism. Study background: Ahead of any treatment, peripheral blood was obtained at the initial diagnosis.

This CDR3 is built from 13 residues. Trimming cost V 10 bases and J 2 bases, with 15 bases left between them. CDR1 is ENHRY, CDR2 SYGVKD, per germline. TCR beta CDR3 amplification used RNA transcripts. Second-round multiplex PCR followed a first-round RT-PCR using HTBI primers. MiXCR, run by TCRdb on the multiplex PCR reads, gives a single entry per CDR3 protein. The repertoire holds some 520,000 distinct CDR3 sequences, with roughly 14% as singletons. In this sample, this clonotype turned up once. The antigen is undetermined. The study's findings and limits: A 13-signature model separated ophthalmopathy from stable hyperthyroidism, reaching roughly 85% sensitivity and roughly 81% specificity cross-validated. Blood shared most expanded thyroid clonotypes above 0.001 frequency.

The evidence that diagnosis relied on was clinical symptoms, serum thyroxine, TRAb, thyroid ultrasound and orbital computed tomography. The sequence derives from a woman aged 25 to 39 with Graves' ophthalmopathy. The sequenced sample was blood. This sequence joins TRBV10-3 and TRBJ2-7; a possible D gene is TRBD1 (6 bases). The CDR3 nucleotides are TGTGCCACCCAGAGGGACATCGCCTACGAGCAGTACTTC. Its translation: CATQRDIAYEQYF.